These 8 T cell receptor beta chains share one sample of origin, sequenced in a study of a mutant IDH1 vaccine in newly diagnosed glioma. Measured with immunoSEQ multiplex PCR; TCRdb has only the in-frame clones, and not every one. The data contain 70,000 to 100,000 clones, around 80% of them seen just once; the ten biggest clones take up 5.3%. As for time point: baseline, week 1 (first vaccination visit). The treatment is: pre-vaccination baseline after standard-of-care therapy. Specimen: PBMCs, collected from a glioma patient treated with radiotherapy, temozolomide or both. The receptors here all came from a man aged 35 to 55 with glioma. Some clones in this sample may be carry-over from other donors' samples.

The rearrangement uses TRBV29-1 and TRBJ1-2; D is undetermined. With 4 bases removed from V and 4 bases from J, the gap between germline ends came to 16 bases. The CDR3 runs to 14 residues. In germline, CDR1 is SQVTM, CDR2 ANQGSEA. CDR3 DNA sequence: TGCAGCGTTGGCCCCCTGGGCGCCGTCTATGGCTACACCTTC. Translating gives CSVGPLGAVYGYTF.

In this sample, this clone turned up a few times. The chain employs TRBV5-4 and TRBJ2-1; D uncertain. V was shortened by 1 base and J by 10 bases, with 9 bases between the two germline ends. Germline CDR1 and CDR2: SGHNT and YYREEE (reference sequence). This CDR3 spans 12 amino acids. The CDR3 loop reads CASSLTRKEQFF. CDR3 bases: TGTGCCAGCAGCTTGACTCGAAAGGAGCAGTTCTTC.

The rearrangement uses TRBV25-1 and TRBJ1-2; possible D gene TRBD1, 5 bases. Trimming cost V 6 bases and J 4 bases, with 12 bases left between them. Per germline, CDR1 MGHDK and CDR2 SYGVNS. The CDR3 has 13 amino acids. As DNA, the CDR3 is TGTGCCAGCAGCCCAGGGTATAGCTATGGCTACACCTTC. This sequence encodes CASSPGYSYGYTF.

The rearrangement uses TRBV7-9 and TRBJ1-2, with TRBD1 as a possible D gene (5 bases). The V gene lost 5 bases and the J gene lost 3 bases, with 13 bases spanning the gap. The CDR3 covers 14 residues. The V gene's germline CDR1 is SEHNR and CDR2 FQNEAQ (reference sequence). The CDR3 is CASSGAAPYYGYTF. For the CDR3, the DNA is TGTGCCAGCAGCGGGGCAGCCCCATACTATGGCTACACCTTC.

The chain employs TRBV7-9 and TRBJ2-5; TRBD1 matches 11 bases. The CDR3 is made up of 18 amino acids. V trimming: 5 bases; J trimming: 4 bases; junction bases outside the gene matches: 15. Germline-derived CDR1 and CDR2 are SEHNR and FQNEAQ (reference sequence). CDR3 residues: CASSASLTGQGVRETQYF. The CDR3 DNA follows: TGTGCCAGCAGCGCTTCATTGACGGGACAGGGGGTTCGAGAGACCCAGTACTTC.

This clone was seen a few times. The genes are TRBV15 and TRBJ2-2, with D possibly being TRBD1 (6 bases). The CDR3 extends over 16 amino acids. CDR1 and CDR2 from the germline V gene are LNHNV and YYDKDF (reference sequence). V lost 1 base to trimming and J lost 0 bases, with 9 bases between them. CDR3 region: CATSRGPGANTGELFF. The CDR3 DNA reads as TGTGCCACCAGCAGAGGCCCAGGGGCGAACACCGGGGAGCTGTTTTTT. The full variable domain, with the rest looked up from reference TRBV15 and TRBJ2-2, is DAMVIQNPRYQVTQFGKPVTLSCSQTLNHNVMYWYQQKSSQAPKLLFHYYDKDFNNEADTPDNFQSRRPNTSFCFLDIRSPGLGDTAMYLCATSRGPGANTGELFFGEGSRLTVL.

V and J are TRBV19 and TRBJ2-7; no reliable D call. The CDR3 contains 13 residues. With 5 bases removed from V and 1 base from J, the gap between germline ends came to 9 bases. Looked up from germline, CDR1 is LNHDA and CDR2 is SQIVND (reference sequence). CDR3: CASSPFDSYEQYF. Written as DNA, the CDR3 is TGTGCCAGTAGTCCATTCGATTCCTACGAGCAGTACTTC. The full variable domain, its missing parts supplied by reference TRBV19 and TRBJ2-7, is DGGITQSPKYLFRKEGQNVTLSCEQNLNHDAMYWYRQDPGQGLRLIYYSQIVNDFQKGDIAEGYSVSREKKESFPLTVTSAQKNPTAFYLCASSPFDSYEQYFGPGTRLTVT.

The chain joins TRBV25-1 to TRBJ1-6; D gene unclear. Germline-derived CDR1 and CDR2 are MGHDK and SYGVNS. The V end lost 6 bases, the J end lost 8 bases, and 14 bases lay between the germline ends. This CDR3 contains 14 residues. CDR3 region: CASSLSRLYSPLHF. The CDR3 bases are TGTGCCAGCAGCCTATCCCGACTGTATTCACCCCTCCACTTT.